The 28 T cell receptor beta chains presented below share a single source sample, sequenced in a study of cytomegalovirus exposure and HLA in healthy donors. PCR was performed using 60 Vbeta and 13 Jbeta primers. Libraries were prepared by immunoSEQ multiplex PCR; TCRdb keeps only in-frame clonotypes and omits some of them. The sample carries more than 110,000 clones, roughly 10% recorded once. The sequencing sample was made of PBMCs. The receptor set was obtained from a man aged 50 to 59 in good health and CMV-seronegative.

This clone was picked up a small number of times. The J gene is TRBJ2-2, the V gene TRBV9; possible D gene TRBD2, 5 bases. CDR1 SGDLS and CDR2 YYNGEE come from the germline V gene. The CDR3 contains 14 residues. V shed 6 bases and J shed 0 bases, with 9 bases lying between them. Here the CDR3 reads CASTGSANTGELFF. Here the CDR3 DNA reads TGTGCCAGCACGGGGTCGGCGAACACCGGGGAGCTGTTTTTT.

This chain joins TRBV5-8 and TRBJ1-2; D might be TRBD1 (6 bases). The CDR3 has 13 amino acids. Trimming cost V 2 bases and J 4 bases, with 9 bases left between them. The germline CDR1 and CDR2 sequences are SGHTS and YDEGEE. DNA for the CDR3: TGTGCCAGCAGCTTACAGGGTCCCTATGGCTACACCTTC. This translates into CASSLQGPYGYTF.

The chain recombines TRBV25-1 with TRBJ2-1; the D gene is possibly TRBD2 (6 bases). The CDR3 has 14 residues. V was trimmed by 3 bases and J by 2 bases, leaving 8 bases between them. Germline loops: CDR1 MGHDK, CDR2 SYGVNS. CDR3 nucleotides: TGTGCCAGCAGTGACGGGACTCCCTACAATGAGCAGTTCTTC. Its protein is CASSDGTPYNEQFF.

The chain uses TRBV5-1 and TRBJ1-1; 8 nucleotides agree with TRBD1. The germline CDR1 and CDR2 sequences are SGHRS and YFSETQ. The ends lost 4 bases at V and 5 bases at J; junction bases unmatched: 7. The CDR3 sequence is 14 residues long. The CDR3: CASSPGQGGTEAFF. DNA for the CDR3: TGCGCCAGCAGCCCAGGACAGGGAGGGACTGAAGCTTTCTTT. Full variable domain (remainder filled in from reference TRBV5-1 and TRBJ1-1): KAGVTQTPRYLIKTRGQQVTLSCSPISGHRSVSWYQQTPGQGLQFLFEYFSETQRNKGNFPGRFSGRQFSNSRSEMNVSTLELGDSALYLCASSPGQGGTEAFFGQGTRLTVV.

The chain employs TRBV2 and TRBJ1-4; TRBD1 agrees at 9 bases. The CDR3 totals 16 residues. Germline CDR1 SNHLY, CDR2 FYNNEI. The V gene end was trimmed by 6 bases and the J gene end by 7 bases; junction bases not matched to a gene: 12. CDR3 sequence: CASSTGQGNVSEKLFF. The CDR3 DNA reads as TGTGCCAGCAGCACGGGACAGGGAAACGTATCTGAAAAACTGTTTTTT.

This clone was recorded a few times. The genes are TRBV19 and TRBJ2-2, with TRBD1 matching over 8 bases. The V and J ends lost 3 bases and 0 bases, in that order; junction bases with no gene match: 18. This CDR3 has 21 residues. Germline V gene data show CDR1 as LNHDA and CDR2 as SQIVND (reference sequence). The CDR3 loop is CASSIRARQGSTFSNTGELFF. In DNA form, the CDR3 reads TGTGCCAGTAGTATTAGGGCCAGACAGGGGAGTACTTTTTCGAACACCGGGGAGCTGTTTTTT.

The J gene is TRBJ2-1, the V gene TRBV15; 8 nucleotides align to TRBD2. J lost 8 bases, V lost 0 bases, and 6 bases had no gene match. Germline-derived CDR1 and CDR2 are LNHNV and YYDKDF (reference sequence). The CDR3 runs 15 residues. CDR3 sequence reads: CATSRDPGGADEQFF. CDR3 coding DNA: TGTGCCACCAGCAGAGATCCGGGGGGGGCGGATGAGCAGTTCTTC.

This clone was seen a handful of times. This chain uses TRBV11-2 with TRBJ2-1, with D possibly TRBD1 on 6 matching bases. V lost 6 bases and J 7 bases, leaving 22 bases between the germline ends. The CDR3 contains 16 residues. Looked up from germline, CDR1 is SGHAT and CDR2 is FQNNGV. The CDR3 DNA sequence: TGTGCCAGCAGTCATAACCGAGGGGGAAATTTGAATGAGCAGTTCTTC. This codes for CASSHNRGGNLNEQFF.

This clone has a handful of counts. The chain is built from TRBV29-1 and TRBJ1-1, with D possibly TRBD1 on 5 matching bases. Trimming left V 7 bases short and J 1 base short, with 19 bases between. This CDR3 is 15 amino acids long. Germline V gene data show CDR1 as SQVTM and CDR2 as ANQGSEA. The CDR3 DNA is TGCAGCGCCAAGGGGCCTAGGGGCTCGAACACTGAAGCTTTCTTT. The encoded protein is CSAKGPRGSNTEAFF.

This clone was detected only a few times. This chain connects TRBV6-5 to TRBJ1-1, with 7 bases identical to TRBD1. V gave up 7 bases and J gave up 8 bases; unmatched junction bases: 4. The CDR3 totals 11 residues. Germline V lookup: CDR1 MNHEY, CDR2 SVGAGI. The CDR3 spells CASIRDSEAFF. The CDR3 bases are TGTGCCAGCATCCGGGACAGCGAAGCTTTCTTT.

The chain carries TRBV28 and TRBJ1-5, with a tentative D call TRBD1 (6 bases). CDR1 and CDR2 (germline): MDHEN, SYDVKM. The CDR3 is 14 amino acids. V was pared by 6 bases and J by 4 bases, with 13 bases between. The DNA of the CDR3 is TGTGCCAGCAGCGGATCAGGGGAGAATCAGCCCCAGCATTTT. It yields the protein CASSGSGENQPQHF. The whole variable domain, filled in from reference TRBV28 and TRBJ1-5, reads DVKVTQSSRYLVKRTGEKVFLECVQDMDHENMFWYRQDPGLGLRLIYFSYDVKMKEKGDIPEGYSVSREKKERFSLILESASTNQTSMYLCASSGSGENQPQHFGDGTRLSIL.

This clone has only a few counts. The chain combines TRBV30 with TRBJ2-7; 15 bases map to TRBD2. V dropped 0 bases and J dropped 4; count of bases not matched to a gene: 10. CDR1 is GTSNPN, CDR2 SVGIG, per germline (reference sequence). This CDR3 contains 18 residues. DNA of the CDR3: TGTGCCTGGAGTGTACAAGTTCTGGGACTAGCGGGAGGATACGAGCAGTACTTC. The encoded protein is CAWSVQVLGLAGGYEQYF. The variable domain in full, with the rest retrieved from reference TRBV30 and TRBJ2-7, is SQTIHQWPATLVQPVGSPLSLECTVEGTSNPNLYWYRQAAGRGLQLLFYSVGIGQISSEVPQNLSASRPQDRQFILSSKKLLLSDSGFYLCAWSVQVLGLAGGYEQYFGPGTRLTVT.

This clone occurred a few times. V is TRBV5-1 and J is TRBJ2-3; 9 bases agree with TRBD2. The CDR3 is 15 amino acids. Germline loops: CDR1 SGHRS, CDR2 YFSETQ. V was pared by 0 bases and J by 3 bases, with 2 bases of the junction left unmatched. In nucleotides, the CDR3 is TGCGCCAGCAGCTTGGTAGCGGGAGATACAGATACGCAGTATTTT. Protein: CASSLVAGDTDTQYF.

V gene TRBV7-2 combines with J gene TRBJ2-7; D might be TRBD1 (5 bases). Deletions cut 1 base from V and 2 bases from J, with 12 bases between. Germline V gene data show CDR1 as SGHTA and CDR2 as FQGNSA. This CDR3 has 15 residues. CDR3 nucleotides: TGTGCCAGCAGCTTAGGTCAGGGTCCCCCCTACGAGCAGTACTTC. Encoded protein: CASSLGQGPPYEQYF. Full variable domain (missing parts from reference TRBV7-2 and TRBJ2-7): GAGVSQSPSNKVTEKGKDVELRCDPISGHTALYWYRQSLGQGLEFLIYFQGNSAPDKSGLPSDRFSAERTGGSVSTLTIQRTQQEDSAVYLCASSLGQGPPYEQYFGPGTRLTVT.

The chain carries TRBV10-3 and TRBJ2-1, with 12 bases identical to TRBD2. J gave up 5 bases and V 6 bases, and 5 bases lay outside the gene matches. From germline, CDR1 is ENHRY and CDR2 SYGVKD. The CDR3 has 15 residues. The CDR3 spells CAIRPTSGSHNEQFF. CDR3 sequence (DNA): TGTGCCATCAGACCGACTAGCGGGAGCCACAATGAGCAGTTCTTC.

The rearrangement joins TRBV7-3 to TRBJ2-3, with 9 bases fitting TRBD2. After removal of 2 bases from V and 5 bases from J, the junction contained 2 bases not matched to a gene. The germline gives CDR1 SGHTA, CDR2 FQGTGA. The CDR3 sequence is 14 residues long. As DNA, the CDR3 is TGTGCCAGCAGCTTAGGGCGGGGGGGAGATACGCAGTATTTT. Amino acids: CASSLGRGGDTQYF.

The rearrangement links TRBV5-1 to TRBJ2-7, with TRBD1 as a possible D gene (5 bases). The CDR3 runs to 15 residues. The germline gives CDR1 SGHRS, CDR2 YFSETQ. V was pared by 0 bases and J by 0 bases, with 10 bases between. This CDR3 is CASSLAPGFSYEQYF. The CDR3 DNA follows: TGCGCCAGCAGCTTGGCCCCAGGGTTCTCCTACGAGCAGTACTTC. Full variable domain (remainder filled in from reference TRBV5-1 and TRBJ2-7): KAGVTQTPRYLIKTRGQQVTLSCSPISGHRSVSWYQQTPGQGLQFLFEYFSETQRNKGNFPGRFSGRQFSNSRSEMNVSTLELGDSALYLCASSLAPGFSYEQYFGPGTRLTVT.

CDR3 sequence reads: CASSIGQGPYEQYF. CDR3 sequence (DNA): TGTGCCAGCAGCATTGGACAGGGACCCTACGAGCAGTACTTC. The V and J genes are TRBV9 and TRBJ2-7; 8 bases are shared with TRBD1. V lost 4 bases, J lost 2 bases, and 5 bases stayed unmatched. CDR1 SGDLS and CDR2 YYNGEE come from the germline V gene. This CDR3 contains 14 residues.

The chain links TRBV11-3 to TRBJ2-1; 14 bases line up with TRBD2. CDR3 size: 16 residues. With 5 bases clipped from V and 7 bases from J, the junction kept 7 bases outside the gene matches. Germline V lookup: CDR1 SGHNT, CDR2 YENEEA. The CDR3 here is CASSQTSGRAINEQFF. The CDR3 DNA reads as TGTGCCAGCAGCCAGACTAGCGGGAGGGCTATAAATGAGCAGTTCTTC.

This clone was seen a few times. The chain couples TRBV18 to TRBJ2-1, with 12 bases aligning to TRBD2. The length of the CDR3 is 18 residues. The V segment lost 3 bases and the J segment 10 bases; nucleotides outside the gene matches: 16. Germline assignment: CDR1 KGHSH and CDR2 LQKENI. The CDR3: CASSPRETSGGPTGEQFF. CDR3 DNA: TGTGCCAGCTCACCCCGAGAAACTAGCGGGGGGCCCACGGGGGAGCAGTTCTTC.

This clone was found a few times. The gene calls are TRBV30 and TRBJ2-2; possible D gene TRBD2, 5 bases. Germline V CDR1 and CDR2: GTSNPN, SVGIG (reference sequence). The V end lost 0 bases, the J end lost 2 bases, and 10 bases lay between the germline ends. The CDR3 has 15 residues. This chain's CDR3 is CAWSVLAGNTGELFF. CDR3 in DNA: TGTGCCTGGAGTGTGTTGGCGGGTAACACCGGGGAGCTGTTTTTT.

V and J are TRBV19 and TRBJ1-2; D perhaps matches TRBD1 (5 bases). In germline, CDR1 is LNHDA, CDR2 SQIVND (reference sequence). The CDR3 spans 19 residues. Between the trimmed V and J ends, which lost 10 bases and 2 bases, there was a span of 32 bases. CDR3 coding DNA: TGTGCCACTTCGCCCAAAATAATACGGTCGGACAACCTAAACTATGGCTACACCTTC. Translating gives CATSPKIIRSDNLNYGYTF.

In this sample, this clone turned up a few times. The chain has TRBV10-1 and TRBJ1-1, with 9 bases identical to TRBD1. Germline CDR1 WNHNN, CDR2 SYGVQD (reference sequence). Trimming at V came to 6 bases and at J to 0 bases, leaving 5 bases not matched to a gene. The CDR3 contains 15 residues. The CDR3 loop reads CASRSGQGMNTEAFF. CDR3 bases: TGCGCCAGCAGGTCCGGACAGGGGATGAACACTGAAGCTTTCTTT.

The chain links TRBV5-4 to TRBJ1-3; 7 bases match TRBD1. After removal of 3 bases from V and 0 bases from J, the junction contained 6 bases not matched to a gene. Germline CDR1 and CDR2: SGHNT and YYREEE (reference sequence). The CDR3 sequence is 16 residues long. The chain's CDR3 is CASSSGTVSSGNTIYF. As DNA, the CDR3 is TGTGCCAGCAGCTCCGGGACAGTGAGCTCTGGAAACACCATATATTTT.

This clone was seen a handful of times. This chain links TRBV7-9 with TRBJ2-5; the match to TRBD2 covers 8 bases. CDR1 and CDR2 (germline): SEHNR, FQNEAQ (reference sequence). The CDR3 is 14 residues long. V dropped 5 bases and J dropped 3; count of bases not matched to a gene: 5. The CDR3 sequence is CASSAGLAEETQYF. CDR3 sequence (DNA): TGTGCCAGCAGCGCCGGACTAGCAGAAGAGACCCAGTACTTC.

This clone occurred a few times. DNA of the CDR3: TGTGCCATCAGTGAGTCCCGGTGGTCCTATAATTCACCCCTCCACTTT. Encoded protein: CAISESRWSYNSPLHF. This chain uses TRBV10-3 with TRBJ1-6, with D hard to call. The germline V gene has CDR1 ENHRY and CDR2 SYGVKD. The CDR3 is 16 residues long. Trimming left V 0 bases short and J 1 base short, with 7 bases between.

CDR3 residues: CASSFGSTSGSNEQFF. The CDR3 coding sequence is TGTGCCAGCAGCTTCGGGTCAACTAGCGGGAGCAATGAGCAGTTCTTC. This chain links TRBV11-2 with TRBJ2-1, with 11 bases aligning to TRBD2. The CDR3 spans 16 residues. The V segment lost 3 bases and the J segment 6 bases; nucleotides outside the gene matches: 7. The germline CDR1 and CDR2 sequences are SGHAT and FQNNGV.

The chain links TRBV7-9 to TRBJ1-2, with a weak D call TRBD1 (5 bases). The V gene lost 5 bases and the J gene lost 4 bases, with 14 bases spanning the gap. The CDR3 sequence is 14 residues long. Per germline, CDR1 SEHNR and CDR2 FQNEAQ (reference sequence). The CDR3 DNA is TGTGCCAGCAGCCCCGGGAGGGGAGCCTATGGCTACACCTTC. Protein sequence: CASSPGRGAYGYTF.